The clone carrying this T cell receptor (beta chain) was recorded only once. The data are from a study of technical replicates of blood from a handful of donors. Profiled with immunoSEQ multiplex PCR; TCRdb holds only in-frame clones, not every one. The sample includes about 89,000 clones, about 94% of them seen just once. From germline, CDR1 is MNHEY and CDR2 SMNVEV (reference sequence). The CDR3 consists of 18 residues. Germline trimming cut 1 base from V and 6 bases from J; bases unmatched to any gene: 11. Material: T cells isolated from PBMCs. The gene calls are TRBV27 and TRBJ2-1, with 11 nucleotides matching TRBD2. The receptor's source is a human donor in good health. CDR3 nucleotides: TGTGCCAGCAGTTTATTTCCTCTCTCGACTAGCGGGGTCAATGAGCAGTTCTTC. Protein sequence: CASSLFPLSTSGVNEQFF.